This T cell receptor (beta chain) was identified in a study of vaccination effects on CD4 cells after COVID-19. Study-wide results and limits: Marked clonal contraction of both clone types appeared late after vaccination.

V trimming: 10 bases; J trimming: 1 base; junction bases outside the gene matches: 10. This CDR3 comprises 15 residues. The V gene's germline CDR1 is MNHEY and CDR2 SVGAGI. CD4+ T cell isolation took place after approximately 11 days of culture. A half-volume exchange with IL-2 medium occurred on days 3 and 7. For this clone: The antigen is undetermined.

Assay: immunoSEQ multiplex PCR; the TCRdb copy retains only in-frame clones and omits some. The sample has about 25,000 clones, 65% to 80% seen once. The sequence was collected from a human donor who received a COVID-19 vaccine. The starting material was CD4+ T cells from PBMCs cultured without peptide, obtained before COVID-19 vaccination. The chain has TRBV6-5 and TRBJ2-3; 8 bases line up with TRBD2. The CDR3, as DNA: TGTGCCACCTCCCCGGGGCGGGGGGGCACAGATACGCAGTATTTT. Protein: CATSPGRGGTDTQYF.